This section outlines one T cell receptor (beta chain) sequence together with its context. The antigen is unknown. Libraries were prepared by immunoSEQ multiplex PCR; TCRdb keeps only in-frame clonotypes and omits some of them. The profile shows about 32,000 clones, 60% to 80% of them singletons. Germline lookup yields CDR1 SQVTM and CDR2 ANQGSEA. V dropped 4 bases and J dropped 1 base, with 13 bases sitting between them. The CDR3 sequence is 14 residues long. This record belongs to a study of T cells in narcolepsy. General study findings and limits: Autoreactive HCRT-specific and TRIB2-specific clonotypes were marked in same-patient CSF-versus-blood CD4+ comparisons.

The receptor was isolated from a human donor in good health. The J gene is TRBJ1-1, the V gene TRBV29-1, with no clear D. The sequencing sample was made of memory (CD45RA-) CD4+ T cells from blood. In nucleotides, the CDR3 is TGCAGCGTTGTATTCGGCAATTCGAACACTGAAGCTTTCTTT. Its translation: CSVVFGNSNTEAFF. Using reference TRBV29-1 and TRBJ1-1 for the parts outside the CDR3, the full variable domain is SAVISQKPSRDICQRGTSLTIQCQVDSQVTMMFWYRQQPGQSLTLIATANQGSEATYESGFVIDKFPISRPNLTFSTLTVSNMSPEDSSIYLCSVVFGNSNTEAFFGQGTRLTVV.